The rows below give T cell receptor beta chains drawn from one sample of a study of type 1 regulatory T cells. One entry per CDR3 protein, called by TCRdb with MiXCR from the reads. Seen here are 55,000 to 65,000 distinct CDR3 sequences, 60% to 80% observed once, and the top ten hold about 1.7%. Which antigens these TCRs recognize remains unknown. The sample taken for sequencing was cultured non-Tr1 T cells, either the whole culture or a sorted T cell fraction (not recorded which). These receptor sequences come from a human donor in good health. The CDR3 runs from the conserved cysteine through the conserved F or W. A D gene is named only where the DNA matches it firmly. Clone sizes are given selectively: once, few, many, or a class where the clone is expanded.

.	TRBV24-1	TRBJ2-2	.	TGTGCCACCAGTGATTTGGGGAAGGGAAGCACCGGGGAGCTGTTTTTT	CATSDLGKGSTGELFF
TRBD2	TRBV2	TRBJ2-5	.	TGTGCCAGCAAGCGGGAGGAGGGAGAGACCCAGTACTTC	CASKREEGETQYF
.	TRBV3-1	TRBJ2-3	.	TGTGCCAGCAGCCAAGGTTTTGGGGGAGTTGGGGATACGCAGTATTTT	CASSQGFGGVGDTQYF
TRBD2	TRBV27	TRBJ2-3	.	TGTGCCAGCAGTTCCCGCTTCGGCGCTAGCGGGGGCACAGATACGCAGTATTTT	CASSSRFGASGGTDTQYF
.	TRBV5-1	TRBJ2-1	.	TGCGCCAGCAGCTTGAGGGGGTCCCAGAGGGGGGGCTACAATGAGCAGTTCTTC	CASSLRGSQRGGYNEQFF
.	TRBV7-3	TRBJ2-2	few	TGTGCCAGCAGCTTAGACAGGCCTTCGAACACCGGGGAGCTGTTTTTT	CASSLDRPSNTGELFF
.	TRBV20-1	TRBJ2-7	few	TGCAGTGCTAGATCGGTGTTCGGCCAGCAGTACGAGCAGTACTTC	CSARSVFGQQYEQYF
TRBD2	TRBV10-3	TRBJ2-3	.	TGTGCCATCAAATCGGGACTAGCGGGAGGGTTGGATACGCAGTATTTT	CAIKSGLAGGLDTQYF
.	TRBV7-2	TRBJ2-2	.	TGTGCCAGCTCACCTGACACCGGGGAGCTGTTTTTT	CASSPDTGELFF
.	TRBV10-1	TRBJ2-7	.	TGCGCCAGCAGTGAGTCAAAAATCGGCGGGGGACATGCCTACGAGCAGTACTTC	CASSESKIGGGHAYEQYF
.	TRBV5-4	TRBJ1-6	.	TGTGCCAGCAGCTTGGGGGAGCGCGATTCACCCCTCCACTTT	CASSLGERDSPLHF
.	TRBV5-1	TRBJ2-3	.	TGCGCCAGCAGCTTTTCGGGGGAAACAGATACGCAGTATTTT	CASSFSGETDTQYF
TRBD1	TRBV27	TRBJ1-4	.	TGTGCCAGCAAACCTCGGACAGGGGGGTCTAATGAAAAACTGTTTTTT	CASKPRTGGSNEKLFF
TRBD1	TRBV7-9	TRBJ1-4	few	TGTGCCAGCAGCCCTTTAGGACAGGTCAAAAATGAAAAACTGTTTTTT	CASSPLGQVKNEKLFF
TRBD2	TRBV5-1	TRBJ2-1	many	TGCGCCAGCAGCTACGGCGGGACTAGCGGAACCAATGAGCAGTTCTTC	CASSYGGTSGTNEQFF
.	TRBV10-2	TRBJ2-1	few	TGCGCCAGCAGTGAGTCGAGTGGGGGCCCCTACTCCTACAATGAGCAGTTCTTC	CASSESSGGPYSYNEQFF
TRBD2	TRBV7-8	TRBJ2-1	.	TGTGCCAGCAGCTACAGACTAGCGGGCAACAATGAGCAGTTCTTC	CASSYRLAGNNEQFF
.	TRBV20-1	TRBJ1-4	.	TGCAGTGCTAGGGGGCAGGGTAATGAAAAACTGTTTTTT	CSARGQGNEKLFF
.	TRBV11-2	TRBJ2-2	.	TGTGCCAGCGCCCGGTGGGGGCAGGGCACCGGGGAGCTGTTTTTT	CASARWGQGTGELFF
TRBD2	TRBV7-2	TRBJ2-1	.	TGTGCCAGCAGCTTAGCCTGGACTAGCGGGAGCAATGAGCAGTTCTTC	CASSLAWTSGSNEQFF
.	TRBV27	TRBJ1-5	once	TGTGCCAGCAGTTTATTGGGGCAGAACAATCAGCCCCAGCATTTT	CASSLLGQNNQPQHF
.	TRBV5-5	TRBJ2-7	few	TGTGCCAGCAGCTTGGTAGCAGACTACGAGCAGTACTTC	CASSLVADYEQYF
TRBD1	TRBV9	TRBJ1-4	.	TGTGCCAGCAGTCGACAGGGCTGGATTAATGAAAAACTGTTTTTT	CASSRQGWINEKLFF
TRBD1	TRBV6-2/TRBV6-3	TRBJ1-2	few	TGTGCCAGCAGGCGAACAGGGGATGGGTATGGCTACACCTTC	CASRRTGDGYGYTF
TRBD1	TRBV7-8	TRBJ1-2	few	TGTGCCAGCAGCCCCAGACAGGGGTCGTCGTATGGCTACACCTTC	CASSPRQGSSYGYTF
.	TRBV12-3/TRBV12-4	TRBJ1-1	.	TGTGCCAGCAGTTTAGCGGGGAACACTGAAGCTTTCTTT	CASSLAGNTEAFF
.	TRBV5-1	TRBJ1-2	once	TGCGCCAGCAGCTTGGCCTTTCAGCTCTATGGCTACACCTTC	CASSLAFQLYGYTF
.	TRBV15	TRBJ2-5	.	TGTGCCACCAGCAGAGATTTGCACAGACAAGAGACCCAGTACTTC	CATSRDLHRQETQYF
.	TRBV3-1	TRBJ2-1	.	TGTGCCAGCAGCCAAGATCTGCGCAATGAGCAGTTCTTC	CASSQDLRNEQFF
.	TRBV4-2	TRBJ2-7	.	TGTGCCAGCAGCCCCTATGGGGGGAGGGAGCAGTACTTC	CASSPYGGREQYF
.	TRBV4-2	TRBJ2-1	few	TGTGCCAGCAGCAAGCGGACGGGGGCTGGGGTCAATGAGCAGTTCTTC	CASSKRTGAGVNEQFF
TRBD1	TRBV20-1	TRBJ1-1	few	TGCAGTGCTCCAATTCCGGACAGGGGGCAGGAAGCTTTCTTT	CSAPIPDRGQEAFF
.	TRBV7-2	TRBJ1-2	.	TGTGCCAGCAGCTTAGGGAGCTATGGCTACACCTTC	CASSLGSYGYTF
.	TRBV20-1	TRBJ2-1	.	TGCAGTGCTAGAGATTCGACCGACTGGGAGAATGAGCAGTTCTTC	CSARDSTDWENEQFF
.	TRBV3-1	TRBJ1-6	.	TGTGCCAGCAGCCTTCAACCCTCGATCACCAATAATTCACCCCTCCACTTT	CASSLQPSITNNSPLHF
.	TRBV20-1	TRBJ2-1	few	TGCAGTGCTAGCCGGGACTCTGCCTACAATGAGCAGTTCTTC	CSASRDSAYNEQFF
TRBD2	TRBV6-2/TRBV6-3	TRBJ2-3	few	TGTGCCAGCAGTTACGCTACTAGCGGGACCGGCACAGATACGCAGTATTTT	CASSYATSGTGTDTQYF